Presented here are 20 T cell receptor beta chains from one specimen sequenced in a study of blood T cell repertoires in COVID-19. Profiled with immunoSEQ multiplex PCR; TCRdb holds only in-frame clones, not every one. The sample has 200,000 to 300,000 clones, about 91% seen once. Input material: PBMCs or T cells enriched from blood (not recorded which). Source of these receptors: a woman between 40 and 50 years old with acute COVID-19.

There are a few counts of this clone. The chain joins TRBV4-1 to TRBJ2-3; no firm D call. Germline CDR1 is MGHRA and CDR2 is YSYEKL. Trimming cost V 1 base and J 4 bases, with 6 bases left between them. There are 13 residues in the CDR3. CDR3 protein: CASSQGQADTQYF. DNA of the CDR3: TGCGCCAGCAGCCAAGGGCAGGCAGATACGCAGTATTTT.

The gene calls are TRBV12-1 and TRBJ2-1; TRBD2 was called by the table and not checked on the DNA. TRBV12-1 is a listed pseudogene. The CDR3 length is 16 residues. The CDR3 is CASSFPQSSEGIEQFF. In DNA, the CDR3 is TGTGCCAGCAGCTTCCCCCAGTCCTCGGAGGGTATTGAGCAGTTCTTC.

The V call is TRBV4-1, the J call TRBJ1-4; D is possibly TRBD1 (6 bases). The ends were cut back, 5 bases at V and 7 bases at J, with 23 bases in the middle. Germline lookup yields CDR1 MGHRA and CDR2 YSYEKL. This CDR3 spans 17 amino acids. CDR3 region: CASSIGYGGRGVEKLFF. CDR3 DNA: TGCGCCAGCAGCATTGGTTACGGGGGGCGCGGGGTTGAAAAACTGTTTTTT.

This clone was counted a single time. V and J are TRBV4-3 and TRBJ1-3, with no clear D. The V end lost 0 bases, the J end lost 1 base, and 7 bases lay between the germline ends. Germline V lookup: CDR1 LGHNA, CDR2 YSLEER. The CDR3 is made up of 15 amino acids. The CDR3 is CASSQDPGSGNTIYF. The CDR3 nucleotides are TGCGCCAGCAGCCAAGATCCCGGGTCTGGAAACACCATATATTTT.

This chain connects TRBV28 to TRBJ1-5; 9 bases match TRBD1. V was clipped by 5 bases and J by 4 bases; unmatched bases: 9. The CDR3 runs to 16 residues. CDR1 and CDR2 (germline): MDHEN, SYDVKM. The CDR3 is CASSALTGGGNQPQHF. CDR3 sequence (DNA): TGTGCCAGCAGTGCATTAACAGGGGGCGGTAATCAGCCCCAGCATTTT.

This sequence joins TRBV6-5 and TRBJ2-2; 9 bases align to TRBD2. The CDR3 has 15 amino acids. In germline, CDR1 is MNHEY, CDR2 SVGAGI. V was clipped by 2 bases and J by 6 bases; unmatched bases: 4. The CDR3 DNA sequence: TGTGCCAGCAGTTACAATAGCGGGAGAGCCGGGGAGCTGTTTTTT. This codes for CASSYNSGRAGELFF.

This clone was seen a single time. Written as DNA, the CDR3 is TGTGCCAGCATGGAGGACCGTGGGTACACCGGGGAGCTGTTTTTT. Translated, it gives CASMEDRGYTGELFF. The genes are TRBV2 and TRBJ2-2; TRBD2 is a possible D gene (5 bases). The germline CDR1 and CDR2 sequences are SNHLY and FYNNEI. Trimming removed 7 bases at V and 3 bases at J, with 15 bases between. The CDR3 sequence is 15 residues long. Supplemented by reference TRBV2 and TRBJ2-2, the full variable domain reads EPEVTQTPSHQVTQMGQEVILRCVPISNHLYFYWYRQILGQKVEFLVSFYNNEISEKSEIFDDQFSVERPDGSNFTLKIRSTKLEDSAMYFCASMEDRGYTGELFFGEGSRLTVL.

The chain uses TRBV21-1 and TRBJ2-1; TRBD1 was called by the table and not checked on the DNA. TRBV21-1 is flagged as a pseudogene. The CDR3 is 16 amino acids. The CDR3 DNA follows: TGTGCCAGCAGCAATAGGTATCGGGACAGGGGTAATGAGCAGTTCTTC. As protein: CASSNRYRDRGNEQFF.

A few counts support this clone. This chain uses TRBV2 with TRBJ1-5; tentatively, D is TRBD1 (6 bases). The CDR3 spans 15 residues. V gave up 6 bases and J gave up 0 bases, with 12 bases separating them. Germline V CDR1 and CDR2: SNHLY, FYNNEI. CDR3 coding DNA: TGTGCCAGCAGCCCCCAGGGGTTTAGCAATCAGCCCCAGCATTTT. Its protein product is CASSPQGFSNQPQHF.

This chain links TRBV5-4 with TRBJ1-1; weak D call: TRBD1 (6 bases). Deletions cut 0 bases from V and 1 base from J, with 7 bases between. The germline V gene encodes CDR1 SGHNT and CDR2 YYREEE (reference sequence). CDR3 size: 14 residues. The CDR3 here is CASSLVRGNTEAFF. The CDR3 bases are TGTGCCAGCAGCTTGGTCAGGGGGAACACTGAAGCTTTCTTT.

The chain links TRBV10-3 to TRBJ2-7; D is ambiguous. Germline CDR1 is ENHRY and CDR2 is SYGVKD. V was trimmed by 6 bases and J by 5 bases, leaving 14 bases between them. The CDR3 runs to 13 residues. The CDR3 loop reads CAISSGLWNEQYF. CDR3 bases: TGTGCCATCAGCAGTGGGCTGTGGAACGAGCAGTACTTC.

The V and J genes are TRBV4-2 and TRBJ1-5, with TRBD1 matching 9 bases. Trimming removed 5 bases from V and 4 bases from J; junction bases left unmatched: 6. CDR3 length equals 15 residues. Germline V gene lookup returns CDR1 LGHNA and CDR2 YNFKEQ. In DNA, the CDR3 is TGTGCCAGCAGCACATACAGGGGGCCGAATCAGCCCCAGCATTTT. It encodes CASSTYRGPNQPQHF.

J is TRBJ2-1 and V is TRBV30, with D possibly TRBD1 on 5 matching bases. CDR1 and CDR2 (germline): GTSNPN, SVGIG (reference sequence). The CDR3 totals 12 residues. Deletions cut 3 bases from V and 12 bases from J, with 15 bases between. CDR3 in DNA: TGTGCCTGGAGAACACGTGGGGCTCCGCAGTTCTTC. Translation: CAWRTRGAPQFF.

V and J are TRBV27 and TRBJ1-2; TRBD1 might be the D (6 bases). Germline V gene data show CDR1 as MNHEY and CDR2 as SMNVEV (reference sequence). V shed 0 bases and J shed 4 bases, with 12 bases lying between them. CDR3 size: 15 residues. CDR3 in amino acids: CASSLSQGNFYGYTF. The DNA of the CDR3 is TGTGCCAGCAGTTTATCACAGGGAAACTTCTATGGCTACACCTTC.

The chain recombines TRBV19 with TRBJ1-5, with 7 bases matching TRBD1. This CDR3 spans 13 amino acids. With 9 bases clipped from V and 3 bases from J, the junction kept 5 bases outside the gene matches. Germline CDR1 reads LNHDA; CDR2 reads SQIVND (reference sequence). The DNA of the CDR3 is TGTGCCAGCGTTGACAGGGTCAATCAGCCCCAGCATTTT. It encodes CASVDRVNQPQHF. The full variable domain, in which reference TRBV19 and TRBJ1-5 provide the parts outside the CDR3, is DGGITQSPKYLFRKEGQNVTLSCEQNLNHDAMYWYRQDPGQGLRLIYYSQIVNDFQKGDIAEGYSVSREKKESFPLTVTSAQKNPTAFYLCASVDRVNQPQHFGDGTRLSIL.

V is TRBV3-1 (or the pseudogene TRBV3-2) and J is TRBJ2-1, with 13 bases matching TRBD2. Germline loops: CDR1 LGHDT, CDR2 YNNKEL (reference sequence). Unmatched junction bases numbered 0, after V lost 1 base and J lost 6 bases. The CDR3 spans 15 residues. The CDR3 bases are TGTGCCAGCAGCCAAGGGACTAGCGGGGGCAATGAGCAGTTCTTC. It yields the protein CASSQGTSGGNEQFF.

This chain joins TRBV7-9 and TRBJ1-2; no clear D. The CDR3 has 13 amino acids. The V end lost 4 bases, the J end lost 8 bases, and 14 bases lay between the germline ends. Germline CDR1 SEHNR, CDR2 FQNEAQ (reference sequence). CDR3 sequence (DNA): TGTGCCAGCAGCTCCCAAGACGGGAAAGGCTACACCTTC. Amino acids: CASSSQDGKGYTF.

This chain links TRBV13 with TRBJ1-2; TRBD1 agrees at 9 bases. CDR3 length equals 13 residues. Germline V gene lookup returns CDR1 PRHDT and CDR2 FYEKMQ (reference sequence). Trimming removed 5 bases from V and 6 bases from J; junction bases left unmatched: 4. CDR3 sequence: CASSPGQGNGYTF. CDR3 DNA: TGTGCCAGCAGCCCCGGACAGGGGAATGGCTACACCTTC.

V gene TRBV5-1 combines with J gene TRBJ2-7; 7 bases map to TRBD1. V was pared by 0 bases and J by 2 bases, with 8 bases of the junction left unmatched. This CDR3 is built from 16 residues. Germline values: CDR1 SGHRS, CDR2 YFSETQ. In DNA form, the CDR3 reads TGCGCCAGCAGCTTGGGAAGGGGGACAGACACCTACGAGCAGTACTTC. Its protein product is CASSLGRGTDTYEQYF. Drawing the rest from reference TRBV5-1 and TRBJ2-7, the complete variable domain is KAGVTQTPRYLIKTRGQQVTLSCSPISGHRSVSWYQQTPGQGLQFLFEYFSETQRNKGNFPGRFSGRQFSNSRSEMNVSTLELGDSALYLCASSLGRGTDTYEQYFGPGTRLTVT.

The count of this clone is one. The chain carries TRBV5-5 and TRBJ1-3; no firm D call. V was cut by 4 bases and J by 2 bases, with 13 bases left in between. CDR3 length: 15 residues. Germline loops: CDR1 SGHKS, CDR2 YYEKEE (reference sequence). Here the CDR3 DNA reads TGTGCCAGCAGCGTGGGCGCTGGAGCTGGAAACACCATATATTTT. Translated: CASSVGAGAGNTIYF.